This TCR beta chain is from a study of cytomegalovirus exposure and HLA in healthy donors. Whole-study context: Around 85 million unique TCRs from HLA-typed donors were held in an early data release.

About this clone: What it binds is not known.

Researchers ran the PCR with 60 Vbeta and 13 Jbeta primers. The protocol was immunoSEQ multiplex PCR, while the TCRdb copy is restricted to in-frame clones and leaves out a portion. The sample shows about 150,000 clones, around 70% of them seen only once. Regarding the study as a whole: In a later analysis, HLA-associated beta chains showed higher expansion and lower generation probabilities than comparable chains.

Germline CDR1 is SGHTA and CDR2 is FQGNSA. V dropped 7 bases and J dropped 7 bases, with 17 bases sitting between them. The CDR3 contains 13 residues. The rearrangement links TRBV7-2 to TRBJ2-7, with D maybe TRBD2 (6 bases). Sequencing used PBMCs. The TCR sequence derives from a woman aged 55-75 years in good health and CMV-seropositive. In DNA, the CDR3 is TGTGCCAGCACGGAGGGCGCTTATGGGGAGCAGTACTTC. It codes for CASTEGAYGEQYF.